What follows are 27 T cell receptor beta chains derived from one specimen sequenced in a study of T cell responses to AZD1222 COVID-19 vaccine. Only in-frame clones appear in the TCRdb table, and some are missing; sequencing was by immunoSEQ multiplex PCR. This sample yields about 110,000 clones, of which nearly 90% are seen a single time; roughly 3.2% belongs to the top ten. The sequences come from peripheral blood, collected on day 0 of AZD1222 vaccination. All receptors come from an adult in good health.

The chain uses TRBV7-9 and TRBJ1-3; 8 bases are shared with TRBD1. V shed 4 bases and J 2 bases; nucleotides not matched to a gene: 7. CDR1 and CDR2 from the germline V gene are SEHNR and FQNEAQ (reference sequence). This CDR3 is 16 amino acids long. The CDR3 DNA follows: TGTGCCAGCAGCTCATTTCCAGGGGGCGCTGGAAACACCATATATTTT. This gives the protein CASSSFPGGAGNTIYF. Drawing the rest from reference TRBV7-9 and TRBJ1-3, the complete variable domain is DTGVSQNPRHKITKRGQNVTFRCDPISEHNRLYWYRQTLGQGPEFLTYFQNEAQLEKSRLLSDRFSAERPKGSFSTLEIQRTEQGDSAMYLCASSSFPGGAGNTIYFGEGSWLTVV.

This clone turned up a few times. The V gene is TRBV15, the J gene TRBJ1-1, with D possibly TRBD1 on 5 matching bases. This CDR3 has 11 amino acids. Germline assignment: CDR1 LNHNV and CDR2 YYDKDF (reference sequence). V shed 6 bases and J shed 5 bases, with 7 bases lying between them. CDR3 bases: TGTGCCACCAGGCGGGGGACTGAAGCTTTCTTT. It codes for CATRRGTEAFF.

The V gene is TRBV18, the J gene TRBJ2-5, with 8 nucleotides matching TRBD1. The length of the CDR3 is 15 residues. V gave up 1 base and J gave up 1 base; unmatched junction bases: 2. Germline V lookup: CDR1 KGHSH, CDR2 LQKENI. The chain's CDR3 is CASSPRDRLQETQYF. CDR3 sequence (DNA): TGTGCCAGCTCACCACGGGACAGGCTCCAAGAGACCCAGTACTTC.

This clone was seen a few times. The chain is built from TRBV7-6 and TRBJ1-6, with D maybe TRBD1 (5 bases). Deletions cut 0 bases from V and 7 bases from J, with 7 bases between. Germline V gene sequence: CDR1 SGHVS, CDR2 FNYEAQ. The length of the CDR3 is 14 residues. CDR3 amino acids: CASSLAGPNSPLHF. CDR3 nucleotides: TGTGCCAGCAGCTTAGCGGGGCCGAATTCACCCCTCCACTTT.

This clone was observed a handful of times. The rearrangement uses TRBV28 and TRBJ1-5; D is undetermined. Trimming pared 5 bases from V and 7 bases from J, leaving 18 bases between. This CDR3 has 15 amino acids. CDR1 is MDHEN, CDR2 SYDVKM, per germline. The CDR3, as DNA: TGTGCCAGCAGTCCCTCGGACGGAGGCGGGCAGCCCCAGCATTTT. Its translation is CASSPSDGGGQPQHF.

The chain joins TRBV19 to TRBJ2-7, with a weak D call TRBD1 (5 bases). The germline CDR1 and CDR2 sequences are LNHDA and SQIVND (reference sequence). Trimming removed 8 bases at V and 0 bases at J, with 11 bases between. This CDR3 has 13 residues. The CDR3 is CASAGQSSYEQYF. CDR3 nucleotides: TGTGCCAGTGCAGGACAAAGCTCCTACGAGCAGTACTTC.

The rearrangement joins TRBV5-8 to TRBJ1-5; D not certain. V was trimmed by 5 bases and J by 1 base, leaving 13 bases between them. This CDR3 has 15 amino acids. The germline V gene encodes CDR1 SGHTS and CDR2 YDEGEE. The CDR3: CASRPVGVSNQPQHF. The CDR3 DNA is TGTGCCAGCAGACCCGTTGGTGTGAGCAATCAGCCCCAGCATTTT.

This clone came up once. The J gene is TRBJ2-1, the V gene TRBV11-2, with 7 nucleotides matching TRBD2. Germline CDR1 is SGHAT and CDR2 is FQNNGV. The J segment lost 3 bases and the V segment lost 0 bases, leaving 5 bases of the junction unmatched. The CDR3 extends over 16 amino acids. The CDR3 region is CASSLDASGIYNEQFF. The CDR3 bases are TGTGCCAGCAGCTTAGACGCTAGCGGAATCTACAATGAGCAGTTCTTC.

This chain links TRBV28 with TRBJ1-1; 7 bases match TRBD1. The CDR3 is 13 amino acids. V dropped 6 bases and J dropped 3; count of bases not matched to a gene: 4. Looked up from germline, CDR1 is MDHEN and CDR2 is SYDVKM. CDR3 sequence: CASRRQGYTEAFF. CDR3 nucleotides: TGTGCCAGCAGGCGACAGGGTTACACTGAAGCTTTCTTT.

The J gene is TRBJ2-3, the V gene TRBV4-3; 10 nucleotides agree with TRBD2. This CDR3 spans 16 amino acids. Germline assignment: CDR1 LGHNA and CDR2 YSLEER. After removal of 5 bases from V and 0 bases from J, the junction contained 5 bases not matched to a gene. CDR3 region: CASSFLAGASTDTQYF. DNA for the CDR3: TGCGCCAGCAGCTTTCTAGCGGGGGCTAGCACAGATACGCAGTATTTT.

V and J are TRBV19 and TRBJ1-2, with TRBD1 as a possible D gene (5 bases). The CDR3 spans 12 residues. Germline loops: CDR1 LNHDA, CDR2 SQIVND (reference sequence). V was clipped by 3 bases and J by 7 bases, with 9 bases between them. Written as DNA, the CDR3 is TGTGCCAGTAGTATGCTCAGGGCTGGCTACACCTTC. It encodes CASSMLRAGYTF.

This chain connects TRBV3-1 (or the pseudogene TRBV3-2) to TRBJ2-5, with 11 positions matching TRBD2. Looked up from germline, CDR1 is LGHDT and CDR2 is YNNKEL (reference sequence). CDR3 size: 17 residues. J gave up 4 bases and V 9 bases, and 16 bases lay outside the gene matches. The DNA of the CDR3 is TGTGCCAGTCCCATCGATAGCGGGGGGGCAGGTGGAGAGACCCAGTACTTC. Protein sequence: CASPIDSGGAGGETQYF.

The V and J genes are TRBV5-4 and TRBJ2-7; 9 bases line up with TRBD2. The CDR3 is 15 amino acids. V lost 1 base, J lost 7 bases, and 9 bases stayed unmatched. CDR1 is SGHNT and CDR2 is YYREEE in the germline V gene (reference sequence). CDR3 sequence: CASSLTASGDMEQYF. The CDR3 DNA sequence: TGTGCCAGCAGCTTGACGGCTAGCGGGGATATGGAGCAGTACTTC.

The V gene is TRBV7-6, the J gene TRBJ2-5; D is uncertain. The germline V and J ends were trimmed by 2 bases and 5 bases, with 21 bases remaining between them. Germline values: CDR1 SGHVS, CDR2 FNYEAQ. CDR3 length equals 17 residues. This chain's CDR3 is CASSLYRSRPRGETQYF. In DNA form, the CDR3 reads TGTGCCAGCAGCTTATATAGGAGCCGACCCCGTGGGGAGACCCAGTACTTC. The full variable domain, completed using reference TRBV7-6 and TRBJ2-5, is GAGVSQSPRYKVTKRGQDVALRCDPISGHVSLYWYRQALGQGPEFLTYFNYEAQQDKSGLPNDRFSAERPEGSISTLTIQRTEQRDSAMYRCASSLYRSRPRGETQYFGPGTRLLVL.

This clone occurred once. The chain couples TRBV6-5 to TRBJ2-5; D gene uncertain. V lost 2 bases and J lost 4, with 2 bases in between. This CDR3 has 11 amino acids. Germline CDR1 MNHEY, CDR2 SVGAGI. CDR3: CASSYLETQYF. The CDR3 DNA reads as TGTGCCAGCAGTTACCTAGAGACCCAGTACTTC.

The J gene is TRBJ1-1, the V gene TRBV28; 11 nucleotides align to TRBD1. V gave up 2 bases and J gave up 5 bases; unmatched junction bases: 4. The CDR3 has 15 residues. The germline V gene encodes CDR1 MDHEN and CDR2 SYDVKM. The chain's CDR3 is CASSLPRDRGTEAFF. Written as DNA, the CDR3 is TGTGCCAGCAGTTTACCCCGGGACAGGGGGACTGAAGCTTTCTTT. Based on the CDR3 plus reference TRBV28 and TRBJ1-1, the full variable domain is DVKVTQSSRYLVKRTGEKVFLECVQDMDHENMFWYRQDPGLGLRLIYFSYDVKMKEKGDIPEGYSVSREKKERFSLILESASTNQTSMYLCASSLPRDRGTEAFFGQGTRLTVV.

CDR3 in amino acids: CASSTRDGRRSPLHF. CDR3 sequence (DNA): TGTGCCAGTAGTACCCGAGACGGGCGCCGGTCACCCCTCCACTTT. The chain combines TRBV19 with TRBJ1-6; D uncertain. V was trimmed by 4 bases and J by 10 bases, leaving 17 bases between them. The CDR3 consists of 15 residues. Germline V gives CDR1 LNHDA, CDR2 SQIVND (reference sequence).

This chain connects TRBV7-9 to TRBJ1-1, with TRBD1 as a possible D gene (5 bases). From germline, CDR1 is SEHNR and CDR2 FQNEAQ (reference sequence). V lost 4 bases and J 4 bases, leaving 16 bases between the germline ends. The CDR3 is 15 amino acids. The DNA for the CDR3 is TGTGCCAGCAGCTCCGACGTCGGGGGGATCACTGAAGCTTTCTTT. Translating gives CASSSDVGGITEAFF. Filled out from reference TRBV7-9 and TRBJ1-1, the complete variable domain reads DTGVSQNPRHKITKRGQNVTFRCDPISEHNRLYWYRQTLGQGPEFLTYFQNEAQLEKSRLLSDRFSAERPKGSFSTLEIQRTEQGDSAMYLCASSSDVGGITEAFFGQGTRLTVV.

The chain recombines TRBV28 with TRBJ1-5, with TRBD1 matching 7 bases. Germline V gene data show CDR1 as MDHEN and CDR2 as SYDVKM. The V segment lost 3 bases and the J segment 3 bases; nucleotides outside the gene matches: 5. The CDR3 covers 15 residues. CDR3 protein: CASSLTGSTNQPQHF. The DNA for the CDR3 is TGTGCCAGCAGTTTGACAGGGTCTACCAATCAGCCCCAGCATTTT.

The chain carries TRBV5-1 and TRBJ2-7, with D tentatively TRBD1 (6 bases). V dropped 2 bases and J dropped 0 bases, with 9 bases sitting between them. Germline CDR1 and CDR2: SGHRS and YFSETQ. The CDR3 sequence is 14 residues long. The CDR3, as DNA: TGCGCCAGCAGCTTTGGACAGAGCTCCTACGAGCAGTACTTC. Protein product: CASSFGQSSYEQYF.

This rearrangement joins TRBV6-5 to TRBJ1-2; D remains unclear. This CDR3 has 14 amino acids. Trimming shortened V by 9 bases and J by 3 bases, and 17 bases separated the two germline ends. Looked up from germline, CDR1 is MNHEY and CDR2 is SVGAGI. The CDR3 is CASKPGWGYYGYTF. In nucleotides, the CDR3 is TGTGCCAGTAAACCAGGTTGGGGTTACTATGGCTACACCTTC.

A few counts support this clone. This rearrangement joins TRBV27 to TRBJ1-1; perhaps TRBD1 as D (5 bases). The CDR3 is made up of 15 amino acids. Between the trimmed V and J ends, which lost 5 bases and 5 bases, there was a span of 18 bases. CDR1 is MNHEY, CDR2 SMNVEV, per germline (reference sequence). CDR3 in amino acids: CASSPAGFFGTEAFF. In DNA, the CDR3 is TGTGCCAGCAGTCCAGCAGGGTTTTTCGGGACTGAAGCTTTCTTT.

This rearrangement joins TRBV7-8 to TRBJ1-3; 9 nucleotides match TRBD1. Germline-derived CDR1 and CDR2 are SGHVS and FQNEAQ. The CDR3 consists of 16 residues. V shed 5 bases, J shed 5 bases, and the junction held 10 bases outside the gene matches. As DNA, the CDR3 is TGTGCCAGCAGCCCCTGGGGGGACAGGGACAGAAACACCATATATTTT. Protein product: CASSPWGDRDRNTIYF.

The V gene is TRBV21-1, the J gene TRBJ2-5; the tabulated D call, TRBD1, remains unverified against the DNA. TRBV21-1 corresponds to a pseudogene. The CDR3 contains 14 residues. The CDR3, as DNA: TGTGCCAGCAGCACCCCAGGGGAACGGGAGACCCAGTACTTC. It is translated as CASSTPGERETQYF.

The J gene is TRBJ2-5, the V gene TRBV7-8; the D is unclear. The CDR3 has 15 residues. The germline V gene encodes CDR1 SGHVS and CDR2 FQNEAQ. Trimming took 5 bases from V and 5 from J, leaving 18 bases between them. The CDR3 DNA sequence: TGTGCCAGCAGCGATCAAGGACCGAGTTCGGAGACCCAGTACTTC. Residues: CASSDQGPSSETQYF.

This chain connects TRBV18 to TRBJ1-1, with TRBD1 as a possible D gene (6 bases). Germline V CDR1 and CDR2: KGHSH, LQKENI. Trimming stripped 4 bases from V and 0 bases from J, with 9 bases between. CDR3 length: 14 amino acids. CDR3 residues: CASSLTGLNTEAFF. CDR3 DNA: TGTGCCAGCTCACTAACAGGGCTGAACACTGAAGCTTTCTTT.

The gene calls are TRBV28 and TRBJ1-6; D uncertain. V lost 4 bases to trimming and J lost 7 bases, with 8 bases between them. CDR1 is MDHEN and CDR2 is SYDVKM in the germline V gene. The CDR3 is 13 residues long. CDR3 DNA sequence: TGTGCCAGCAGTTCCCGGGAGAATTCACCCCTCCACTTT. It codes for CASSSRENSPLHF.